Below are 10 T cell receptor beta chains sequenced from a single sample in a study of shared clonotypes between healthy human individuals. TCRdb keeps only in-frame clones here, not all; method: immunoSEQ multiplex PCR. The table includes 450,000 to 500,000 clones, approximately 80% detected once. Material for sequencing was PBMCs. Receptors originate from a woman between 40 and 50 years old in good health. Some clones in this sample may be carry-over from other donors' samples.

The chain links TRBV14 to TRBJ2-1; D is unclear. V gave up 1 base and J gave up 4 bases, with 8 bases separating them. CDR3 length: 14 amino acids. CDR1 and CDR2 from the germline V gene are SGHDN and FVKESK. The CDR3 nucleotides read TGTGCCAGCAGCCAAGGGGGATTTTACAATGAGCAGTTCTTC. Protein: CASSQGGFYNEQFF.

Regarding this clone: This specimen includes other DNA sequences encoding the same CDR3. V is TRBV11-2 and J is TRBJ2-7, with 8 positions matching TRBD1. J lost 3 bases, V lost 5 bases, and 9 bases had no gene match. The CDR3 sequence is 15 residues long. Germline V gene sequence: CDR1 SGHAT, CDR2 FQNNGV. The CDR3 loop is CASSLGGGQGYEQYF. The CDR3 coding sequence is TGTGCCAGCAGCCTAGGTGGCGGACAGGGCTACGAGCAGTACTTC.

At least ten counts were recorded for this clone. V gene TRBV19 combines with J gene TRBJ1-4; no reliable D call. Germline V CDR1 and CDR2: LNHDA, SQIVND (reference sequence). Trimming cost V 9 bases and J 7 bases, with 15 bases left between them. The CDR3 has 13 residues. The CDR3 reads CASALVLGEKLFF. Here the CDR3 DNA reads TGTGCCAGCGCCCTGGTGTTAGGTGAAAAACTGTTTTTT.

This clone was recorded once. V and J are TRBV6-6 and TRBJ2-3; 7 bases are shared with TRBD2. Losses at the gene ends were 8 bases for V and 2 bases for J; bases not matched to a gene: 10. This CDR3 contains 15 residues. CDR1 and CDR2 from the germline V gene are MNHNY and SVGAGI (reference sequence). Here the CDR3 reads CASGAGPQFTDTQYF. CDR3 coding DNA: TGTGCCAGCGGAGCGGGACCGCAATTCACAGATACGCAGTATTTT.

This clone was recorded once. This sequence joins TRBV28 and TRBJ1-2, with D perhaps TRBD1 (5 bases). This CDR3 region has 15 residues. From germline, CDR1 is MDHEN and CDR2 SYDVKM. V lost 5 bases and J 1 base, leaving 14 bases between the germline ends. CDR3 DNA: TGTGCCAGCAGTCAAGAACAGGAATTTAACTATGGCTACACCTTC. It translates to CASSQEQEFNYGYTF.

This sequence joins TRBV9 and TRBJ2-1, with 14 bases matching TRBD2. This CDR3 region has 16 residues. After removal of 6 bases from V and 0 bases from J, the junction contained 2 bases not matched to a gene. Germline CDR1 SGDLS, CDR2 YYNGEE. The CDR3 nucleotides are TGTGCCAGCACCGGGACTAGCGGGAGCTCCTACAATGAGCAGTTCTTC. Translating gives CASTGTSGSSYNEQFF.

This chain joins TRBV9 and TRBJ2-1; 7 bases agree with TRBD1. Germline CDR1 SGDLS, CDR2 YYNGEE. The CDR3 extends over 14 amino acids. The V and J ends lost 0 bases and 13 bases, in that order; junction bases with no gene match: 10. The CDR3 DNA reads TGTGCCAGCAGCGTAGGCCGAGGGGGCAGAACCCAGTTCTTC. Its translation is CASSVGRGGRTQFF.

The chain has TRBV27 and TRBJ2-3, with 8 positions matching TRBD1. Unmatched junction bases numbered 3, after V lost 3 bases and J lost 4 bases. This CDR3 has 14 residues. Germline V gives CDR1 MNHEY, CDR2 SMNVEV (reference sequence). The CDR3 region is CASSFSTGADTQYF. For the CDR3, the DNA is TGTGCCAGCAGTTTTTCGACAGGGGCAGATACGCAGTATTTT.

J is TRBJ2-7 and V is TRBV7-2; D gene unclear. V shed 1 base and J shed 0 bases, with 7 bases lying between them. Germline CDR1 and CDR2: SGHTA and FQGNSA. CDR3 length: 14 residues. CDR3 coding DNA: TGTGCCAGCAGCTTAGACTGGAGCTCCTACGAGCAGTACTTC. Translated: CASSLDWSSYEQYF.

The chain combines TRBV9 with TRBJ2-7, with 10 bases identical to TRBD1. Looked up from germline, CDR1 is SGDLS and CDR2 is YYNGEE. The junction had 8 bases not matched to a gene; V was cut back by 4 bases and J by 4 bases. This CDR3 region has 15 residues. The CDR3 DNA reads TGTGCCAGCAGCCCTCGACAGGGGGCGGAATACGAGCAGTACTTC. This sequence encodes CASSPRQGAEYEQYF.